The sequence of this TCR beta chain was determined in a study of T cells in Graves' hyperthyroidism and ophthalmopathy. This clonotype was seen many times. Amplified TCR beta CDR3 regions derived from RNA transcripts. The HTBI primer set drove a first-round RT-PCR of the TCR CDR3. TCRdb re-analysed the multiplex PCR reads in MiXCR, keeping a single row per CDR3 protein. The repertoire holds 300,000 to 400,000 distinct CDR3 sequences, 21% seen once, with 50% to 65% in the top ten. Diagnoses were established using clinical symptoms, serum thyroxine and TRAb, thyroid ultrasound and orbital computed tomography. It was less than 13 ml of fresh peripheral blood that supplied the PBMCs. Sequenced input: blood. The receptor was derived from a woman in her fifties or sixties with Graves' hyperthyroidism.

CDR3 residues: CSAGLANSYNEQFF. For the CDR3, the DNA is TGCAGTGCCGGGCTAGCGAACTCCTACAATGAGCAGTTCTTC. This chain joins TRBV20-1 and TRBJ2-1, with a possible D match to TRBD2 (6 bases). The CDR3 extends over 14 amino acids. CDR1 DFQATT and CDR2 SNEGSKA come from the germline V gene (reference sequence). V lost 6 bases to trimming and J lost 0 bases, with 12 bases between them.